This T cell receptor beta chain came from a study of T cells in tumors after PD-1 blockade. Across the study: Some patients also took daily vismodegib 150 mg during anti-PD-1 treatment. Study findings and constraints: About 41% of tumor TCR clonotypes were also found in blood.

Trimming pared 4 bases from V and 3 bases from J, leaving 9 bases between. CDR1 and CDR2 (germline): LGHDT, YNNKEL (reference sequence). The CDR3 loop spans 13 amino acids. The repertoire was sequenced with immunoSEQ multiplex PCR; TCRdb's copy has only in-frame clones and lacks some. The table records around 50,000 clones, more than 75% of them present only once. Concerning this clone: What it recognizes is unknown.

Source: PBMCs, taken before anti-PD-1 treatment. This receptor was identified in a human donor with basal cell carcinoma. The chain uses TRBV3-1 (or the pseudogene TRBV3-2) and TRBJ2-5; either TRBD1 or TRBD2 may supply D (6 bases each). CDR3 DNA sequence: TGTGCCAGCAGCCGTAGGGGGGAAGAGACCCAGTACTTC. Its translation is CASSRRGEETQYF.